This is a list of T cell receptor beta chains from one sample in a study of T cells in Graves' hyperthyroidism and ophthalmopathy. TCRdb reprocessed the multiplex PCR reads via MiXCR and lists one record per CDR3 protein. The table includes about 400,000 distinct CDR3 sequences, more than 13% detected once. The sample comprised blood. These receptors originate from a woman between 25 and 40 years old with Graves' hyperthyroidism. Both conserved end residues are part of each CDR3. A D gene is named only where the DNA matches it firmly. Not every row has a clone size; where given, it reads once, few, many or a size class.

j_gene: TRBJ2-1
d_gene: NA
abundance: many
v_gene: TRBV6-2/TRBV6-3
CDR3aa: CASSFPEQFF
CDR3nt: TGTGCCAGCAGTTTTCCGGAGCAGTTCTTC

j_gene: TRBJ2-3
d_gene: TRBD2
abundance: NA
v_gene: TRBV7-2
CDR3aa: CASSAGTSGRVDTQYF
CDR3nt: TGTGCCAGCAGCGCCGGGACTAGCGGGAGGGTAGATACGCAGTATTTT

j_gene: TRBJ1-5
d_gene: NA
abundance: NA
v_gene: TRBV20-1
CDR3aa: CSARSLGRENQPQHF
CDR3nt: TGCAGTGCTAGGTCCCTGGGACGGGAGAATCAGCCCCAGCATTTT

j_gene: TRBJ2-3
d_gene: NA
abundance: NA
v_gene: TRBV19
CDR3aa: CASSNVPDTQYF
CDR3nt: TGTGCCAGTAGTAACGTACCAGATACGCAGTATTTT

j_gene: TRBJ2-1
d_gene: TRBD2
abundance: many
v_gene: TRBV5-1
CDR3aa: CASRPTSGSYNEQFF
CDR3nt: TGCGCCAGCAGACCCACTAGCGGATCCTACAATGAGCAGTTCTTC

j_gene: TRBJ2-7
d_gene: TRBD1
abundance: many
v_gene: TRBV5-5
CDR3aa: CASSFRSGTGMYEQYF
CDR3nt: TGTGCCAGCAGCTTTCGGTCCGGGACAGGGATGTACGAGCAGTACTTC

j_gene: TRBJ1-2
d_gene: NA
abundance: many
v_gene: TRBV18
CDR3aa: CASSPPGRGSYTF
CDR3nt: TGTGCCAGCTCACCACCCGGTCGGGGCAGCTACACCTTC

j_gene: TRBJ2-1
d_gene: TRBD2
abundance: few
v_gene: TRBV5-8
CDR3aa: CASSWRGTSGSYNEQFF
CDR3nt: TGTGCCAGCAGCTGGCGGGGGACTAGCGGGAGCTACAATGAGCAGTTCTTC

j_gene: TRBJ2-3
d_gene: TRBD2
abundance: many
v_gene: TRBV11-2
CDR3aa: CASSPLGAGLTDTQYF
CDR3nt: TGTGCCAGCAGCCCCCTCGGAGCGGGACTCACAGATACGCAGTATTTT

j_gene: TRBJ2-1
d_gene: TRBD2
abundance: NA
v_gene: TRBV7-3
CDR3aa: CASSAPGGFNEQFF
CDR3nt: TGTGCCAGCAGCGCCCCGGGGGGGTTCAATGAGCAGTTCTTC

j_gene: TRBJ2-1
d_gene: NA
abundance: NA
v_gene: TRBV5-1
CDR3aa: CASSLVAASSYNEQFF
CDR3nt: TGCGCCAGCAGCTTGGTAGCGGCCAGCTCCTACAATGAGCAGTTCTTC

j_gene: TRBJ1-5
d_gene: NA
abundance: many
v_gene: TRBV27
CDR3aa: CASSPSSNQPQHF
CDR3nt: TGTGCCAGCAGTCCCAGTAGCAATCAGCCCCAGCATTTT

j_gene: TRBJ2-1
d_gene: TRBD2
abundance: many
v_gene: TRBV3-1
CDR3aa: CASSHGGNYNEQFF
CDR3nt: TGTGCCAGCAGCCACGGGGGGAACTACAATGAGCAGTTCTTC

j_gene: TRBJ1-2
d_gene: NA
abundance: NA
v_gene: TRBV2
CDR3aa: CASSDVGREGGYTF
CDR3nt: TGTGCCAGCAGTGACGTCGGTAGGGAAGGTGGCTACACCTTC

j_gene: TRBJ2-3
d_gene: TRBD2
abundance: NA
v_gene: TRBV5-1
CDR3aa: CASNLAGAGADTQYF
CDR3nt: TGCGCCAGCAACCTAGCGGGAGCAGGCGCAGATACGCAGTATTTT

j_gene: TRBJ1-1
d_gene: NA
abundance: many
v_gene: TRBV30
CDR3aa: CAWSVFGQLNTEAFF
CDR3nt: TGTGCCTGGAGTGTATTTGGACAGCTGAACACTGAAGCTTTCTTT

j_gene: TRBJ2-5
d_gene: NA
abundance: few
v_gene: TRBV27
CDR3aa: CASSLRQGRRETQYF
CDR3nt: TGTGCCAGCAGTTTAAGGCAGGGGCGTCGGGAGACCCAGTACTTC

j_gene: TRBJ2-5
d_gene: TRBD1
abundance: few
v_gene: TRBV9
CDR3aa: CASSSQTGDVGETQYF
CDR3nt: TGTGCCAGCAGCTCTCAGACAGGGGACGTTGGAGAGACCCAGTACTTC

j_gene: TRBJ2-1
d_gene: NA
abundance: many
v_gene: TRBV29-1
CDR3aa: CSVALRAAAEQFF
CDR3nt: TGCAGCGTTGCTTTGCGAGCCGCCGCAGAGCAGTTCTTC

j_gene: TRBJ2-5
d_gene: TRBD2
abundance: NA
v_gene: TRBV24-1
CDR3aa: CAIGAGTSGSIQETQYF
CDR3nt: TGTGCCATCGGTGCCGGGACTAGCGGGAGTATCCAAGAGACCCAGTACTTC

j_gene: TRBJ2-1
d_gene: TRBD1
abundance: many
v_gene: TRBV7-9
CDR3aa: CASSKDREIGNEQFF
CDR3nt: TGTGCCAGCAGCAAGGACAGGGAAATTGGCAATGAGCAGTTCTTC

j_gene: TRBJ2-7
d_gene: TRBD1
abundance: NA
v_gene: TRBV29-1
CDR3aa: CSVQTGDEQYF
CDR3nt: TGCAGCGTGCAGACAGGGGACGAGCAGTACTTC

j_gene: TRBJ1-1
d_gene: NA
abundance: many
v_gene: TRBV6-1
CDR3aa: CASSTPRGANTEAFF
CDR3nt: TGTGCCAGCAGTACACCCAGGGGAGCGAACACTGAAGCTTTCTTT

j_gene: TRBJ1-2
d_gene: TRBD1
abundance: many
v_gene: TRBV10-3
CDR3aa: CAISEFATGGARGYTF
CDR3nt: TGTGCCATCAGTGAGTTCGCGACAGGGGGAGCGAGGGGCTACACCTTC

j_gene: TRBJ2-1
d_gene: TRBD2
abundance: NA
v_gene: TRBV28
CDR3aa: CASSIGLAGTYNEQFF
CDR3nt: TGTGCCAGCAGTATAGGACTAGCGGGGACCTACAATGAGCAGTTCTTC

j_gene: TRBJ2-3
d_gene: NA
abundance: NA
v_gene: TRBV19
CDR3aa: CASSTPRMRPYEDTQYF
CDR3nt: TGTGCCAGTAGTACCCCCCGGATGAGGCCCTACGAAGATACGCAGTATTTT

j_gene: TRBJ1-6
d_gene: NA
abundance: few
v_gene: TRBV9
CDR3aa: CASSGGGQGSSYNSPLHF
CDR3nt: TGTGCCAGCAGCGGAGGGGGGCAGGGGAGCTCCTATAATTCACCCCTCCACTTT

j_gene: TRBJ2-1
d_gene: NA
abundance: many
v_gene: TRBV3-1
CDR3aa: CASSQVYNEQFF
CDR3nt: TGTGCCAGCAGCCAAGTGTACAATGAGCAGTTCTTC

j_gene: TRBJ2-7
d_gene: NA
abundance: many
v_gene: TRBV7-2
CDR3aa: CASSPGGGTSSYEQYF
CDR3nt: TGTGCCAGCAGCCCTGGGGGCGGTACAAGCTCCTACGAGCAGTACTTC

j_gene: TRBJ1-6
d_gene: NA
abundance: few
v_gene: TRBV20-1
CDR3aa: CSARDQGRMTPLHF
CDR3nt: TGCAGTGCTAGAGATCAGGGGAGGATGACACCCCTCCACTTT

j_gene: TRBJ2-1
d_gene: NA
abundance: few
v_gene: TRBV7-6
CDR3aa: CASSPGRPSYNEQFF
CDR3nt: TGTGCCAGCAGCCCGGGTAGGCCTTCCTACAATGAGCAGTTCTTC

j_gene: TRBJ2-1
d_gene: NA
abundance: NA
v_gene: TRBV3-1
CDR3aa: CASSQPGRFSYEQFF
CDR3nt: TGTGCCAGCAGCCAGCCGGGACGGTTTTCCTACGAGCAGTTCTTC

j_gene: TRBJ2-3
d_gene: NA
abundance: few
v_gene: TRBV2
CDR3aa: CASSEPGLGGDTQYF
CDR3nt: TGTGCCAGCAGTGAACCCGGGTTGGGGGGAGATACGCAGTATTTT

j_gene: TRBJ2-7
d_gene: NA
abundance: NA
v_gene: TRBV20-1
CDR3aa: CSAETTNEQYF
CDR3nt: TGCAGTGCTGAAACCACAAACGAGCAGTACTTC

j_gene: TRBJ2-5
d_gene: NA
abundance: many
v_gene: TRBV18
CDR3aa: CASSQGEETQYF
CDR3nt: TGTGCCAGCTCACAAGGGGAAGAGACCCAGTACTTC